These T cell receptor beta chains were read from a single sample in a study of cytomegalovirus exposure and HLA in healthy donors. Assay: immunoSEQ multiplex PCR; the TCRdb copy retains only in-frame clones and omits some. The sample carries 90,000 to 110,000 clones, 75% to 85% recorded once. The sequencing input was PBMCs. All receptors derive from a man aged 18 to 30 in good health and CMV-seronegative. Both conserved end residues are part of each CDR3. The order of the fields is clone size, J gene, D gene, V gene, CDR3 DNA, CDR3 protein. A D gene is named only where the DNA matches it firmly. Size values are once, few and many counts, or a class for expanded clones, and some rows have none.

abundance: .; j_gene: TRBJ1-6; d_gene: .; v_gene: TRBV6-1; CDR3nt: TGTGCCAGCAGTGAGGGGAGGGGTAGTTCACCCCTCCACTTT; CDR3aa: CASSEGRGSSPLHF
abundance: few; j_gene: TRBJ1-1; d_gene: TRBD1; v_gene: TRBV5-1; CDR3nt: TGCGCCAGCAGCTTGGAGGGACAGGGGATAATTGCTGAAGCTTTCTTT; CDR3aa: CASSLEGQGIIAEAFF
abundance: .; j_gene: TRBJ2-1; d_gene: .; v_gene: TRBV28; CDR3nt: TGTGCCAGCATTTATCTAGCGGAGCAGTTCTTC; CDR3aa: CASIYLAEQFF
abundance: once; j_gene: TRBJ2-1; d_gene: .; v_gene: TRBV7-6; CDR3nt: TGTGCCAGCAGCTTAGTTCGAGGGAGTGAGCAGTTCTTC; CDR3aa: CASSLVRGSEQFF
abundance: .; j_gene: TRBJ1-2; d_gene: TRBD1; v_gene: TRBV2; CDR3nt: TGTGCCAGAATAACATTACTGCCCTCCGGGACAGGGGGCCCCTATGGCTACACCTTC; CDR3aa: CARITLLPSGTGGPYGYTF
abundance: few; j_gene: TRBJ2-1; d_gene: .; v_gene: TRBV5-1; CDR3nt: TGCGCCAGCAGCTTGGGGCTAGACTCCTACAATGAGCAGTTCTTC; CDR3aa: CASSLGLDSYNEQFF
abundance: .; j_gene: TRBJ2-3; d_gene: TRBD1; v_gene: TRBV5-1; CDR3nt: TGCGCCAGCAGCTATACAGGGGCCTTCCGTAGCACAGATACGCAGTATTTT; CDR3aa: CASSYTGAFRSTDTQYF
abundance: .; j_gene: TRBJ2-7; d_gene: TRBD2; v_gene: TRBV6-1; CDR3nt: TGTGCCAGCAGTTTGACAGAGCGGGAGGAGCAGTACTTC; CDR3aa: CASSLTEREEQYF
abundance: .; j_gene: TRBJ2-2; d_gene: TRBD2; v_gene: TRBV5-1; CDR3nt: TGCGCCAGCAGCCCGTACGGACTAGCGGGAGGGAACACCGGGGAGCTGTTTTTT; CDR3aa: CASSPYGLAGGNTGELFF
abundance: .; j_gene: TRBJ2-7; d_gene: TRBD1; v_gene: TRBV11-3; CDR3nt: TGTGCCAGCAGCCCAAGCCCGGGACAGACCTACGAGCAGTACTTC; CDR3aa: CASSPSPGQTYEQYF
abundance: .; j_gene: TRBJ2-1; d_gene: TRBD1; v_gene: TRBV4-2; CDR3nt: TGTGCCAGCAGCCCCCGGGACAGGGACGTCAATGAGCAGTTCTTC; CDR3aa: CASSPRDRDVNEQFF
abundance: .; j_gene: TRBJ2-7; d_gene: TRBD2; v_gene: TRBV6-1; CDR3nt: TGTGCCAGCAGTGAATTTGGGACTAGCTGGCCTAATGACGAGCAGTACTTC; CDR3aa: CASSEFGTSWPNDEQYF
abundance: .; j_gene: TRBJ2-7; d_gene: TRBD2; v_gene: TRBV5-4; CDR3nt: TGTGCCAGCAGCATAGCGGGAGAACACGAGCAGTACTTC; CDR3aa: CASSIAGEHEQYF
abundance: .; j_gene: TRBJ1-1; d_gene: .; v_gene: TRBV4-3; CDR3nt: TGCGCCAGCAGCCAAGACCGATCAGGGTCTCTCCCTGAAGCTTTCTTT; CDR3aa: CASSQDRSGSLPEAFF
abundance: .; j_gene: TRBJ1-1; d_gene: TRBD1; v_gene: TRBV27; CDR3nt: TGTGCCAGCAGTCCAACCGGGACAGCTAACACTGAAGCTTTCTTT; CDR3aa: CASSPTGTANTEAFF
abundance: .; j_gene: TRBJ2-5; d_gene: TRBD1; v_gene: TRBV27; CDR3nt: TGTGCCAGCAGCGAGTACCGGGACAGGGGGCTACAGCAGTACTTC; CDR3aa: CASSEYRDRGLQQYF
abundance: .; j_gene: TRBJ2-7; d_gene: .; v_gene: TRBV5-1; CDR3nt: TGCGCCAGCAGCTCCAGGGGATACGAGCAGTACTTC; CDR3aa: CASSSRGYEQYF
abundance: .; j_gene: TRBJ1-2; d_gene: .; v_gene: TRBV28; CDR3nt: .; CDR3aa: CASSFGSGYTF
abundance: .; j_gene: TRBJ2-5; d_gene: TRBD1; v_gene: TRBV5-6; CDR3nt: TGTGCCAGCAGCTCCCCAGGGGGCGCGGAGACCCAGTACTTC; CDR3aa: CASSSPGGAETQYF
abundance: few; j_gene: TRBJ1-3; d_gene: .; v_gene: TRBV6-5; CDR3nt: TGTGCCAGCAGGTTATACTCGGGAAACACCATATATTTT; CDR3aa: CASRLYSGNTIYF
abundance: .; j_gene: TRBJ1-1; d_gene: TRBD1; v_gene: TRBV19; CDR3nt: TGTGCCAGTAGTGTGGACAGGGGGCAAACTGAAGCTTTCTTT; CDR3aa: CASSVDRGQTEAFF
abundance: .; j_gene: TRBJ2-7; d_gene: .; v_gene: TRBV7-9; CDR3nt: TGTGCCAGCAGCCCAGACTATTTACCCTCCTACGAGCAGTACTTC; CDR3aa: CASSPDYLPSYEQYF
abundance: .; j_gene: TRBJ2-7; d_gene: .; v_gene: TRBV5-1; CDR3nt: TGCGCCAGCAGCTGGGTCTCTGCAGGGCCCTACGGGCAGTACTTC; CDR3aa: CASSWVSAGPYGQYF
abundance: .; j_gene: TRBJ2-7; d_gene: .; v_gene: TRBV9; CDR3nt: TGTGCCAGCAGCGTAGCCCCGAACACCTACGAGCAGTACTTC; CDR3aa: CASSVAPNTYEQYF
abundance: .; j_gene: TRBJ2-7; d_gene: .; v_gene: TRBV7-2; CDR3nt: TGTGCCAGCAGCTTCATCGAGGGGGCCTACGAGCAGTACTTC; CDR3aa: CASSFIEGAYEQYF
abundance: .; j_gene: TRBJ2-2; d_gene: TRBD1; v_gene: TRBV4-3; CDR3nt: TGCGCCAGCAGCCCCACAGGGGTCGGGGAGCTGTTTTTT; CDR3aa: CASSPTGVGELFF
abundance: .; j_gene: TRBJ2-3; d_gene: TRBD2; v_gene: TRBV19; CDR3nt: TGTGCCAGTAGTATCGGGACTAGCGGCACAGATACGCAGTATTTT; CDR3aa: CASSIGTSGTDTQYF
abundance: .; j_gene: TRBJ2-1; d_gene: TRBD1; v_gene: TRBV6-6; CDR3nt: TGTGCCAGCAGACCGGGACAGGGGGTACCTCAGAATGAGCAGTTCTTC; CDR3aa: CASRPGQGVPQNEQFF
abundance: .; j_gene: TRBJ2-5; d_gene: .; v_gene: TRBV7-8; CDR3nt: TGTGCCAGCAGCCCAGGACTGTACCAAGAGACCCAGTACTTC; CDR3aa: CASSPGLYQETQYF
abundance: .; j_gene: TRBJ1-2; d_gene: TRBD1; v_gene: TRBV28; CDR3nt: TGTGCCAGCAGTTTAAGACAGGGAAGTGGCTACACCTTC; CDR3aa: CASSLRQGSGYTF
abundance: few; j_gene: TRBJ2-1; d_gene: TRBD2; v_gene: TRBV5-4; CDR3nt: TGTGCCAGCAGCCCCCCTCGAGGGAGGGACTCCTACAATGAGCAGTTCTTC; CDR3aa: CASSPPRGRDSYNEQFF
abundance: few; j_gene: TRBJ2-7; d_gene: TRBD2; v_gene: TRBV7-2; CDR3nt: TGTGCCAGCAGCTCCCCCAGCGGGAGGTACGAGCAGTACTTC; CDR3aa: CASSSPSGRYEQYF
abundance: .; j_gene: TRBJ2-7; d_gene: TRBD1; v_gene: TRBV2; CDR3nt: TGTGCCAGCAGGGGACAGGGCCACGAGCAGTACTTC; CDR3aa: CASRGQGHEQYF
abundance: .; j_gene: TRBJ2-1; d_gene: .; v_gene: TRBV30; CDR3nt: TGTGCCTGGAGTGTACTCGATCGAGAAGACAGTGAGCAGTTCTTC; CDR3aa: CAWSVLDREDSEQFF
abundance: .; j_gene: TRBJ2-7; d_gene: TRBD2; v_gene: TRBV5-1; CDR3nt: TGCGCCAGCAGCTTGGATGGGCTAGCGGTCCATTCATCCTACGAGCAGTACTTC; CDR3aa: CASSLDGLAVHSSYEQYF
abundance: .; j_gene: TRBJ2-7; d_gene: TRBD1; v_gene: TRBV7-8; CDR3nt: TGTGCCAGCAGCTTAGTAGGGTCCGGGACAGGGGGGTACGAGCAGTACTTC; CDR3aa: CASSLVGSGTGGYEQYF
abundance: .; j_gene: TRBJ1-3; d_gene: .; v_gene: TRBV6-5; CDR3nt: TGTGCCAGCAGAAATACAGCTACGGGAAACACCATATATTTT; CDR3aa: CASRNTATGNTIYF
abundance: .; j_gene: TRBJ2-6; d_gene: TRBD1; v_gene: TRBV28; CDR3nt: TGTGCCAGCAGTTCACCGGGACAGGGGACCCCTGGGGCCAACGTCCTGACTTTC; CDR3aa: CASSSPGQGTPGANVLTF
abundance: .; j_gene: TRBJ2-2; d_gene: .; v_gene: TRBV7-7; CDR3nt: TGTGCTAGCAGCGCCGTGGAGGCTCGCACCGGGGAGCTGTTTTTT; CDR3aa: CASSAVEARTGELFF
abundance: .; j_gene: TRBJ2-1; d_gene: TRBD2; v_gene: TRBV27; CDR3nt: TGTGCCAGCAACGGACTAGCGGGTTACTACAATGAGCAGTTCTTC; CDR3aa: CASNGLAGYYNEQFF
abundance: .; j_gene: TRBJ2-7; d_gene: TRBD1; v_gene: TRBV14; CDR3nt: TGTGCCGGAGTTCCCCTCCGGGACAGGGACCCCGAGCAGTACTTC; CDR3aa: CAGVPLRDRDPEQYF
abundance: .; j_gene: TRBJ1-2; d_gene: .; v_gene: TRBV7-9; CDR3nt: TGTGCCAGCAGCCTACAGGGAGATGGCTACACCTTC; CDR3aa: CASSLQGDGYTF
abundance: .; j_gene: TRBJ1-1; d_gene: .; v_gene: TRBV6-1; CDR3nt: TGTGCCAGCAATCCCTCCACAAACATGAACACTGAAGCTTTCTTT; CDR3aa: CASNPSTNMNTEAFF
abundance: many; j_gene: TRBJ1-1; d_gene: .; v_gene: TRBV6-6; CDR3nt: TGTGCCAGCGATCATGGGGGGTTCGCCGAAGCTTTCTTT; CDR3aa: CASDHGGFAEAFF
abundance: .; j_gene: TRBJ2-7; d_gene: .; v_gene: TRBV7-2; CDR3nt: TGTGCCAGCAGCTTAGGACTCCATTCCTACGAGCAGTACTTC; CDR3aa: CASSLGLHSYEQYF
abundance: .; j_gene: TRBJ2-7; d_gene: TRBD2; v_gene: TRBV28; CDR3nt: TGTGCCAGCAGTTACCCAAGGGGCGGGAGGGACTACGAGCAGTACTTC; CDR3aa: CASSYPRGGRDYEQYF
abundance: .; j_gene: TRBJ1-2; d_gene: .; v_gene: TRBV5-4; CDR3nt: TGTGCCAGCAGCCAAGATGGGACGGGAGCTCCTAACTATGGCTACACCTTC; CDR3aa: CASSQDGTGAPNYGYTF
abundance: .; j_gene: TRBJ2-4; d_gene: .; v_gene: TRBV4-3; CDR3nt: TGCGCCAGCAGCCAAGATCTGACCGCGGGTGGAAACATTCAGTACTTC; CDR3aa: CASSQDLTAGGNIQYF
abundance: .; j_gene: TRBJ2-3; d_gene: .; v_gene: TRBV4-3; CDR3nt: TGCGCCAGCAGCCAAGGGGAGCTTTTAAGGACAGATACGCAGTATTTT; CDR3aa: CASSQGELLRTDTQYF
abundance: once; j_gene: TRBJ1-1; d_gene: TRBD1; v_gene: TRBV5-8; CDR3nt: TGTGCCAGCAGCTTGGCCAGGGGGCGCTTGAACACTGAAGCTTTCTTT; CDR3aa: CASSLARGRLNTEAFF
abundance: .; j_gene: TRBJ2-1; d_gene: TRBD2; v_gene: TRBV19; CDR3nt: TGTGCCAGTACCGCGACTAGCGGGAGCTACAATGAGCAGTTCTTC; CDR3aa: CASTATSGSYNEQFF
abundance: once; j_gene: TRBJ1-1; d_gene: TRBD1; v_gene: TRBV9; CDR3nt: TGTGCCAGCGGCGTGGACAGGGTGAACACTGAAGCTTTCTTT; CDR3aa: CASGVDRVNTEAFF
abundance: .; j_gene: TRBJ2-3; d_gene: .; v_gene: TRBV5-1; CDR3nt: TGCGCCAGCAGCTTGAGAGGACTCCCAGCAGATACGCAGTATTTT; CDR3aa: CASSLRGLPADTQYF
abundance: .; j_gene: TRBJ1-5; d_gene: TRBD1; v_gene: TRBV7-2; CDR3nt: TGTGCCAGCAGCCCTGGGACAGTCGGTCAGCCCCAGCATTTT; CDR3aa: CASSPGTVGQPQHF
abundance: .; j_gene: TRBJ2-2; d_gene: .; v_gene: TRBV7-2; CDR3nt: TGTGCCAGCAGCTCCTTCCTGGGCAGATCGATCGGGGAGCTGTTTTTT; CDR3aa: CASSSFLGRSIGELFF
abundance: .; j_gene: TRBJ1-1; d_gene: .; v_gene: TRBV2; CDR3nt: TGTGCCAGCACCCCCCATCGAGGCACTGAAGCTTTCTTT; CDR3aa: CASTPHRGTEAFF
abundance: few; j_gene: TRBJ2-7; d_gene: TRBD1; v_gene: TRBV5-1; CDR3nt: TGCGCCAGCAACGAACCAGGGGGCGAGCAGTACTTC; CDR3aa: CASNEPGGEQYF
abundance: .; j_gene: TRBJ2-5; d_gene: .; v_gene: TRBV5-1; CDR3nt: TGCGCCAGCAGCTCCAGCCCGGGCGGGGAGACCCCGTACTTC; CDR3aa: CASSSSPGGETPYF
abundance: .; j_gene: TRBJ2-7; d_gene: .; v_gene: TRBV5-4; CDR3nt: TGTGCCAGCGGCACTCCGACGGGGACCTACGAGCAGTACTTC; CDR3aa: CASGTPTGTYEQYF
abundance: .; j_gene: TRBJ2-3; d_gene: .; v_gene: TRBV25-1; CDR3nt: TGTGCCAGCACGCCCGGGACAGATACGCAGTATTTT; CDR3aa: CASTPGTDTQYF